Reported below is one T cell receptor beta chain. The sample comes from a study of blood T cell repertoires in COVID-19. Trimming took 0 bases from V and 1 from J; bases not matched to a gene: 4. Germline CDR1 MNHEY, CDR2 SVGEGT. The CDR3 length is 17 residues. Sequencing used immunoSEQ multiplex PCR; TCRdb keeps in-frame clones, though not all of them. The sample carries just under 350,000 clones, about 86% recorded once. This chain links TRBV6-2 or TRBV6-3 with TRBJ2-3, with 10 bases identical to TRBD2. The sequence came from a man between 25 and 39 years old with active or convalescent COVID-19. The sequenced sample consisted of peripheral blood. As DNA, the CDR3 is TGTGCCAGCAGTTACTCGAGCCTAGCGGGGGGCACAGATACGCAGTATTTT. It encodes CASSYSSLAGGTDTQYF.